These T cell receptor beta chains were read from a single sample in a study of blood T cell repertoires in COVID-19. The data were produced by immunoSEQ multiplex PCR, yet TCRdb's version contains in-frame clones alone and is incomplete. The repertoire holds about 74,000 clones, with more than 70% as singletons. Sequenced input: peripheral blood. These receptor sequences come from a man in his 70s with active or convalescent COVID-19. Each CDR3 is given with its conserved first and last residue. D genes are given only for firm matches. A row's size may be missing; if present it is once, few, many or a size class.

d_call | j_call | v_call | clone_size | cdr3_nt | cdr3_aa
TRBD1 | TRBJ2-5 | TRBV7-6 | few | TGTGCCAGCAGTTATCTCGGGACAGCTATCCAAGAGACCCAGTACTTC | CASSYLGTAIQETQYF
- | TRBJ1-1 | TRBV3-1/TRBV3-2 | few | TGTGCCAGCAGACAGGGAGAGGGGACTGAAGCTTTCTTT | CASRQGEGTEAFF
- | TRBJ2-5 | TRBV6-5 | - | TGTGCCAGCAGGGTGTCCGGGGGCCAAGAGACCCAGTACTTC | CASRVSGGQETQYF
TRBD1 | TRBJ1-2 | TRBV5-1 | many | TGCGCCAGCAGCCCGCTGGGACAGGAATATTCCCGTGGCTACACCTTC | CASSPLGQEYSRGYTF
- | TRBJ2-7 | TRBV28 | - | TGTGCCAGCAGTTCCACGACAGCCTTGTTTACCTACGAGCAGTACTTC | CASSSTTALFTYEQYF
- | TRBJ1-1 | TRBV4-1 | - | TGCGCCAGCAGCCAAGTATGGGGGGAGTACACTGAAGCTTTCTTT | CASSQVWGEYTEAFF
- | TRBJ1-4 | TRBV3-1/TRBV3-2 | - | TGTGCCAGCAGCCGGAGGAATGAAAAACTGTTTTTT | CASSRRNEKLFF
- | TRBJ1-2 | TRBV5-4 | - | TGTGCCAGCAGCTTGGCCAGGGTTGAGGGCTACACCTTC | CASSLARVEGYTF
TRBD1 | TRBJ1-3 | TRBV3-1/TRBV3-2 | - | TGTGCCAGCAGCCCCGTGGGACAGTTCTCTGGAAACACCATATATTTT | CASSPVGQFSGNTIYF
TRBD1 | TRBJ2-5 | TRBV6-5 | - | TGTGCCACAATACAGGGGGCGGCTGGTAGAGAGACCCAGTACTTC | CATIQGAAGRETQYF
- | TRBJ1-1 | TRBV6-4 | - | TGTGCCAGCAGCCTGAGAGAAAGTTCTGAAGCTTTCTTT | CASSLRESSEAFF
- | TRBJ1-6 | TRBV6-5 | few | TGTGCCAGCAGTTACTCGGGAGGGGGACATTCACCCCTCCACTTT | CASSYSGGGHSPLHF
TRBD2 | TRBJ2-2 | TRBV2 | - | TGTGCCAGCAGTGTGGCGGGGGGGGACACCGGGGAGCTGTTTTTT | CASSVAGGDTGELFF
- | TRBJ2-7 | TRBV6-8 | - | TGTGCCATCTCTACGGGACACCCCTACGAGCAGTACTTC | CAISTGHPYEQYF
- | TRBJ1-2 | TRBV5-6 | - | TGTGCCAGCAGCTTGGGGCAAGTTTATGGCTACACCTTC | CASSLGQVYGYTF
- | TRBJ1-6 | TRBV7-9 | once | TGTGCCAGCAGCTTACGAAACTCGCAACTCCACTTT | CASSLRNSQLHF
- | TRBJ2-5 | TRBV19 | - | TGTGCCAGTAGCCTAGACCAAGAGACCCAGTACTTC | CASSLDQETQYF
- | TRBJ2-2 | TRBV10-3 | - | TGTGCCATCTTTTCCCCCCCAACGCCCAAAACAGACAGGAAAACATTCAACACCGGGGAGCTGTTTTTT | CAIFSPPTPKTDRKTFNTGELFF